This paragraph reports one T cell receptor (beta chain). The target antigen is unknown. This table comes from immunoSEQ multiplex PCR, and its TCRdb copy is limited to in-frame clones, with some not included. The data contain about 30,000 clones, approximately 91% of them singletons. The record originates from a study of glioma-infiltrating T cells after dendritic cell vaccination. General observations from the study: Higher TCR clonality did not directly relate to longer survival.

Germline V gene sequence: CDR1 SGHNT, CDR2 YYREEE (reference sequence). The V and J ends lost 1 base and 2 bases respectively, with 7 bases between them. This CDR3 spans 14 amino acids. Fresh-frozen tumor tissue and more than two years of survival data were available for all. No glioblastoma patient carried an isocitrate dehydrogenase mutation. The genes are TRBV5-4 and TRBJ2-4, with D uncertain. This clonotype originated in a human donor with glioblastoma. The sample in question was blood, obtained before dendritic cell vaccination. The CDR3 nucleotides read TGTGCCAGCAGCTTGCCCGGGTCCAAAAACATTCAGTACTTC. Its protein is CASSLPGSKNIQYF.